Presented here are 10 T cell receptor beta chains from one specimen sequenced in a study of tumor-infiltrating lymphocytes in localized non-small cell lung cancer. The table came from immunoSEQ multiplex PCR; TCRdb's copy has only in-frame clones and leaves some out. The data hold about 15,000 clones, with over 75% observed a single time. Sequencing input: lung tumor tissue. These TCRs come from a human donor with non-small cell lung cancer.

Note on this clone: The identical CDR3 is also encoded by other nucleotide sequences in the sample. The chain combines TRBV28 with TRBJ1-2, with 7 bases aligning to TRBD1. Germline V gene data show CDR1 as MDHEN and CDR2 as SYDVKM. Germline trimming cut 4 bases from V and 0 bases from J; bases unmatched to any gene: 8. This CDR3 is 16 amino acids long. The CDR3: CASSSTRQGPNYGYTF. The DNA for the CDR3 is TGTGCCAGCAGTTCAACCCGACAGGGACCTAACTATGGCTACACCTTC.

This clone has just one count. The CDR3 loop is CASSEAEVGGYTQYF. The CDR3 nucleotides read TGTGCCAGCAGTGAAGCGGAGGTTGGGGGGTATACGCAGTATTTT. The V call is TRBV6-1, the J call TRBJ2-3, with D tentatively TRBD2 (6 bases). V shed 0 bases and J shed 7 bases, with 14 bases lying between them. Germline V lookup: CDR1 MNHNS, CDR2 SASEGT. This CDR3 comprises 15 residues.

V is TRBV7-2 and J is TRBJ1-5, with D tentatively TRBD1 (6 bases). The V gene's germline CDR1 is SGHTA and CDR2 FQGNSA. CDR3 length equals 14 residues. The ends were cut back, 3 bases at V and 5 bases at J, with 11 bases in the middle. The CDR3 DNA sequence: TGTGCCAGCAGCTTTCGGGACAAATATCAGCCCCAGCATTTT. It codes for CASSFRDKYQPQHF.

The rearrangement uses TRBV5-6 and TRBJ1-4; D possibly corresponds to TRBD1 (6 bases). The germline V gene encodes CDR1 SGHDT and CDR2 YYEEEE. The V gene lost 4 bases and the J gene lost 10 bases, with 20 bases spanning the gap. CDR3 length: 15 residues. DNA of the CDR3: TGTGCCAGCAGCATCACCCCGGGGAAGGGGGTAAAACTGTTTTTT. As protein: CASSITPGKGVKLFF.

The chain employs TRBV12-5 and TRBJ2-3; D remains unclear. CDR3 length: 15 residues. Germline V gene lookup returns CDR1 LGHNT and CDR2 FRNRAP. V was trimmed by 0 bases and J by 1 base, leaving 8 bases between them. The chain's CDR3 is CASGLVSRRTDTQYF. CDR3 DNA sequence: TGTGCTAGTGGTTTGGTAAGTCGCCGCACAGATACGCAGTATTTT.

V and J are TRBV7-9 and TRBJ2-4; TRBD2 matches at 13 bases. V trimming: 5 bases; J trimming: 8 bases; junction bases outside the gene matches: 9. CDR1 and CDR2 from the germline V gene are SEHNR and FQNEAQ (reference sequence). The CDR3 sequence is 16 residues long. CDR3 sequence: CASSGTTSGRMDIQYF. In nucleotides, the CDR3 is TGTGCCAGCAGCGGCACGACTAGCGGGAGGATGGACATTCAGTACTTC.

The V call is TRBV9, the J call TRBJ2-5; D perhaps matches TRBD2 (5 bases). From germline, CDR1 is SGDLS and CDR2 YYNGEE. The V gene lost 5 bases and the J gene lost 5 bases, with 19 bases spanning the gap. CDR3 size: 15 residues. The CDR3 loop reads CASSLSGQWEETQYF. CDR3 DNA sequence: TGTGCCAGCAGTCTCAGCGGCCAATGGGAGGAGACCCAGTACTTC.

The chain couples TRBV2 to TRBJ1-1, with 7 bases fitting TRBD1. J was trimmed by 5 bases and V by 2 bases; bases with no gene match: 5. The CDR3 has 14 amino acids. CDR1 is SNHLY, CDR2 FYNNEI, per germline. CDR3 protein: CASSETAGGTEAFF. CDR3 sequence (DNA): TGTGCCAGCAGTGAAACGGCAGGGGGGACTGAAGCTTTCTTT.

The chain joins TRBV7-9 to TRBJ2-7; possible D gene TRBD2, 5 bases. The CDR3 has 14 amino acids. Germline V gives CDR1 SEHNR, CDR2 FQNEAQ (reference sequence). V gave up 5 bases and J gave up 5 bases, with 16 bases separating them. The CDR3 coding sequence is TGTGCCAGCAGCCCTCCAGAGGGAGCCAACGAGCAGTACTTC. It translates to CASSPPEGANEQYF.

The chain recombines TRBV7-9 with TRBJ2-7; tentatively, D is TRBD1 (5 bases). The germline CDR1 and CDR2 sequences are SEHNR and FQNEAQ (reference sequence). This CDR3 has 16 amino acids. V lost 1 base and J lost 3, with 16 bases in between. CDR3 coding DNA: TGTGCCAGCAGCTTAGACGCGGCAGGGATGCGCTACGAGCAGTACTTC. Amino acid sequence: CASSLDAAGMRYEQYF.